This entry lists 25 T cell receptor beta chains sequenced from one sample in a study of metastatic and nonmetastatic thyroid tumors. TCRdb used MiXCR to call clones anew from the PCR reads. The repertoire consists of some 33,000 clones, with about a fifth occurring once and the leading ten covering around 3%. All patients were treatment-naive before thyroid surgery. Source material: tumor tissue. The receptor set was obtained from a male donor with papillary thyroid cancer or a benign thyroid nodule (not recorded which). Some clones in this sample may be carry-over from other donors' samples.

This clone was found many times. Other DNA sequences in this specimen translate into the identical CDR3. The chain recombines TRBV7-2 with TRBJ2-3; no reliable D call. This CDR3 has 11 residues. Germline-derived CDR1 and CDR2 are SGHTA and FQGNSA. Trimming left V 2 bases short and J 6 bases short, with 3 bases between. The CDR3 region has the DNA TGTGCCAGCAGCTTAACTGATACGCAGTATTTT. It encodes CASSLTDTQYF.

This clone was seen at least ten times. The rearrangement joins TRBV10-3 to TRBJ1-2; D not certain. V was clipped by 4 bases and J by 6 bases, with 12 bases between them. CDR1 is ENHRY, CDR2 SYGVKD, per germline. This CDR3 spans 13 amino acids. CDR3 amino acids: CAISARPGNGYTF. The CDR3 DNA follows: TGTGCCATCAGTGCGCGACCTGGAAATGGCTACACCTTC.

There are many counts of this clone. This rearrangement joins TRBV6-2 or TRBV6-3 to TRBJ2-2; D may be TRBD1 or TRBD2 (7 bases each). The germline V gene has CDR1 MNHEY and CDR2 SVGEGT. Trimming shortened V by 10 bases and J by 9 bases, and 18 bases separated the two germline ends. The CDR3 is made up of 13 amino acids. The CDR3 sequence: CAIRGGEERELFF. The CDR3 bases are TGTGCCATCAGGGGGGGGGAAGAAAGGGAGCTGTTTTTT.

Here the CDR3 reads CASSSVTAETFNYGYTF. The CDR3 nucleotides are TGTGCCAGCAGTTCGGTAACGGCAGAGACTTTTAACTATGGCTACACCTTC. The chain joins TRBV28 to TRBJ1-2; D is undetermined. V was trimmed by 4 bases and J by 1 base, leaving 19 bases between them. The length of the CDR3 is 17 residues. Germline V gene sequence: CDR1 MDHEN, CDR2 SYDVKM.

The chain couples TRBV24-1 to TRBJ2-3; D is perhaps TRBD2 (5 bases). V lost 6 bases, J lost 2 bases, and 11 bases lay in between. CDR1 is KGHDR and CDR2 is SFDVKD in the germline V gene. The CDR3 spans 14 residues. The CDR3 sequence is CATSPVGDTDTQYF. CDR3 sequence (DNA): TGTGCCACCAGTCCAGTGGGAGACACAGATACGCAGTATTTT.

This clone was seen repeatedly, ten times or more. The chain recombines TRBV3-1 with TRBJ2-2, with 11 bases lining up with TRBD2. CDR3 length: 20 residues. CDR1 is LGHDT and CDR2 is YNNKEL in the germline V gene (reference sequence). V was clipped by 4 bases and J by 5 bases; unmatched bases: 18. For the CDR3, the DNA is TGTGCCAGCAGCCCCGGGACTGAACTGACTAGCGGGACAGGGACCGGGGAGCTGTTTTTT. This translates into CASSPGTELTSGTGTGELFF.

This clone was observed at least ten times. CDR3 loop: CSAIRESSYEQYF. In nucleotides, the CDR3 is TGCAGCGCTATCCGGGAAAGCTCCTACGAGCAGTACTTC. This chain uses TRBV29-1 with TRBJ2-7, with TRBD2 as a possible D gene (5 bases). CDR1 SQVTM and CDR2 ANQGSEA come from the germline V gene. V was clipped by 7 bases and J by 0 bases, with 13 bases between them. CDR3 length equals 13 residues.

This clone qualifies as medium-sized. J is TRBJ1-2 and V is TRBV7-2; 7 bases agree with TRBD1. The CDR3 has 15 residues. The ends lost 2 bases at V and 8 bases at J; junction bases unmatched: 11. CDR1 and CDR2 from the germline V gene are SGHTA and FQGNSA. CDR3 loop: CASSLRRQGWKGYTF. In DNA, the CDR3 is TGTGCCAGCAGCTTACGCCGACAGGGTTGGAAGGGCTACACCTTC.

In this sample, this clone turned up many times. As the CDR3 is not closed by the conserved phenylalanine or tryptophan, this likely results from a read error. The chain couples TRBV7-9 to TRBJ2-5; 7 positions match TRBD2. The trim removed 3 bases at V and 2 bases at J, leaving 3 bases unmatched. CDR1 and CDR2 (germline): SEHNR, FQNEAQ (reference sequence). There are 14 residues in the CDR3. DNA for the CDR3: TGTGCCAGCAGCTTCGGAGCGGGACAAGAGACCCAGTACGTC. It translates to CASSFGAGQETQYV.

The J gene is TRBJ1-6, the V gene TRBV10-3, with D possibly TRBD1 on 5 matching bases. In germline, CDR1 is ENHRY, CDR2 SYGVKD. This CDR3 spans 13 amino acids. Deletions cut 4 bases from V and 10 bases from J, with 11 bases between. The CDR3 spells CAISAEGFSPLHF. The CDR3 region has the DNA TGTGCCATCAGTGCGGAGGGGTTCTCACCCCTCCACTTT.

Comments on this clone: One end of the junction is discordant with germline, which a read error may explain. The chain is built from TRBV7-9 and TRBJ2-7, with 8 bases identical to TRBD1. This CDR3 region has 13 residues. CDR1 and CDR2 (germline): SEHNR, FQNEAQ (reference sequence). The CDR3 is CVSSTGEAYDQYF. As DNA, the CDR3 is TGTGTCAGCTCGACAGGGGAAGCTTACGACCAGTACTTC.

This clone was recorded at least ten times. This chain uses TRBV20-1 with TRBJ1-3; D possibly corresponds to TRBD1 (5 bases). Trimming removed 1 base from V and 0 bases from J, with 7 bases in between. The CDR3 runs 14 residues. Germline loops: CDR1 DFQATT, CDR2 SNEGSKA (reference sequence). CDR3 region: CSARARVSGNTIYF. CDR3 coding DNA: TGCAGTGCTAGAGCCAGGGTCTCTGGAAACACCATATATTTT.

The V call is TRBV11-3, the J call TRBJ2-7; D is ambiguous. CDR1 and CDR2 (germline): SGHNT, YENEEA. The CDR3 consists of 13 residues. Trimming removed 3 bases from V and 6 bases from J, with 12 bases in between. The CDR3 protein is CASSFVSLTEQYF. CDR3 sequence (DNA): TGTGCCAGCAGCTTCGTATCCTTGACCGAGCAGTACTTC.

This clone was counted ten times or more. The chain joins TRBV30 to TRBJ1-1; a possible D gene is TRBD1 (5 bases). Looked up from germline, CDR1 is GTSNPN and CDR2 is SVGIG (reference sequence). V was pared by 5 bases and J by 1 base, with 8 bases between. CDR3 length equals 12 residues. In DNA, the CDR3 is TGTGCCTGGTCGGGACGGAACACTGAAGCTTTCTTT. Protein: CAWSGRNTEAFF.

In this sample, this clone turned up many times. The chain recombines TRBV6-1 with TRBJ2-5; D tentatively fits TRBD1 or TRBD2 (5 bases each). Germline-derived CDR1 and CDR2 are MNHNS and SASEGT. V was pared by 1 base and J by 5 bases, with 11 bases between. The CDR3 loop spans 14 amino acids. CDR3 DNA sequence: TGTGCCAGCAGTGAAGTGGGTTGGGGGGAGACCCAGTACTTC. Amino acid sequence: CASSEVGWGETQYF.

This clone was picked up many times. The V call is TRBV11-2, the J call TRBJ2-1; weak D call: TRBD2 (6 bases). From germline, CDR1 is SGHAT and CDR2 FQNNGV. The CDR3 spans 14 residues. Trimming removed 5 bases at V and 9 bases at J, with 17 bases between. CDR3 protein: CASSPGTLGGEQFF. The CDR3 DNA sequence: TGTGCCAGCAGCCCTGGGACTCTTGGAGGTGAGCAGTTCTTC.

This clone came up many times. V is TRBV9 and J is TRBJ2-2; D unresolved. Germline V gene sequence: CDR1 SGDLS, CDR2 YYNGEE. The CDR3 is 12 residues long. V lost 7 bases and J 2 bases, leaving 6 bases between the germline ends. CDR3 sequence (DNA): TGTGCCAGCCAGCCAAACACCGGGGAGCTGTTTTTT. This encodes CASQPNTGELFF. The variable domain in full, completed from reference TRBV9 and TRBJ2-2, reads DSGVTQTPKHLITATGQRVTLRCSPRSGDLSVYWYQQSLDQGLQFLIQYYNGEERAKGNILERFSAQQFPDLHSELNLSSLELGDSALYFCASQPNTGELFFGEGSRLTVL.

The chain carries TRBV27 and TRBJ2-2, with a tentative D call TRBD1 (6 bases). V lost 6 bases and J lost 4, with 12 bases in between. Germline V gives CDR1 MNHEY, CDR2 SMNVEV (reference sequence). CDR3 length: 14 residues. The CDR3 loop is CASRTDRTTGELFF. The CDR3 DNA follows: TGTGCCAGCAGGACGGACAGAACCACCGGGGAGCTGTTTTTT.

This clone was seen many times. The chain links TRBV2 to TRBJ2-5; TRBD2 matches at 7 bases. This CDR3 region has 13 residues. CDR1 is SNHLY and CDR2 is FYNNEI in the germline V gene. V trimming: 6 bases; J trimming: 2 bases; junction bases outside the gene matches: 3. The chain's CDR3 is CASRRGLQETQYF. The DNA for the CDR3 is TGTGCCAGCAGGCGGGGGTTACAAGAGACCCAGTACTTC.

This clone has ten or more counts. The rearrangement links TRBV4-3 to TRBJ2-5, with 8 bases identical to TRBD2. V trimming: 3 bases; J trimming: 5 bases; junction bases outside the gene matches: 8. Germline V lookup: CDR1 LGHNA, CDR2 YSLEER. This CDR3 region has 15 residues. CDR3 residues: CASSQRLATSETQYF. CDR3 DNA: TGCGCCAGCAGCCAGAGACTAGCGACCAGTGAGACCCAGTACTTC.

This clone was found a few times. The chain recombines TRBV6-1 with TRBJ2-4, with 8 bases aligning to TRBD1. Germline CDR1 and CDR2: MNHNS and SASEGT. V shed 5 bases and J 3 bases; nucleotides not matched to a gene: 9. The CDR3 is made up of 16 amino acids. The CDR3 nucleotides read TGTGCCAGCAGTTTCGGACAGGGTCGAGGCAAAAACATTCAGTACTTC. It encodes CASSFGQGRGKNIQYF.

This clone was counted a few times. The junction departs from germline at one end; a sequencing error may be responsible. CDR3 sequence: CVSSSDRVEQFF. CDR3 DNA sequence: TGTGTCAGCAGTAGCGACCGCGTAGAGCAGTTCTTC. V is TRBV6-1 and J is TRBJ2-1; possible D gene TRBD2, 5 bases. Germline loops: CDR1 MNHNS, CDR2 SASEGT. CDR3 length: 12 residues.

This clone is judged medium-sized. This chain connects TRBV5-1 to TRBJ1-1; a possible D gene is TRBD1 (5 bases). V lost 5 bases and J lost 7, with 15 bases in between. Germline V lookup: CDR1 SGHRS, CDR2 YFSETQ. This CDR3 is built from 13 residues. CDR3 in DNA: TGCGCCAGCAGTCGGACATACTCCGTTGAAGCTTTCTTT. Protein sequence: CASSRTYSVEAFF.

In its sample, this clone was seen many times. This chain uses TRBV11-2 with TRBJ1-1, with D maybe TRBD1 (6 bases). With 3 bases removed from V and 4 bases from J, the gap between germline ends came to 12 bases. This CDR3 has 14 amino acids. The germline CDR1 and CDR2 sequences are SGHAT and FQNNGV. The CDR3 reads CASSLAGGVTEAFF. CDR3 in DNA: TGTGCCAGCAGCTTGGCCGGGGGCGTCACTGAAGCTTTCTTT.

This clone came up many times. CDR3: CSARAILSYEQYF. The CDR3 DNA reads as TGCAGTGCTAGGGCCATCCTCTCCTACGAGCAGTACTTC. The V call is TRBV20-1, the J call TRBJ2-7; D remains unclear. Trimming shortened V by 3 bases and J by 0 bases, and 9 bases separated the two germline ends. CDR1 is DFQATT and CDR2 is SNEGSKA in the germline V gene (reference sequence). The CDR3 has 13 residues.